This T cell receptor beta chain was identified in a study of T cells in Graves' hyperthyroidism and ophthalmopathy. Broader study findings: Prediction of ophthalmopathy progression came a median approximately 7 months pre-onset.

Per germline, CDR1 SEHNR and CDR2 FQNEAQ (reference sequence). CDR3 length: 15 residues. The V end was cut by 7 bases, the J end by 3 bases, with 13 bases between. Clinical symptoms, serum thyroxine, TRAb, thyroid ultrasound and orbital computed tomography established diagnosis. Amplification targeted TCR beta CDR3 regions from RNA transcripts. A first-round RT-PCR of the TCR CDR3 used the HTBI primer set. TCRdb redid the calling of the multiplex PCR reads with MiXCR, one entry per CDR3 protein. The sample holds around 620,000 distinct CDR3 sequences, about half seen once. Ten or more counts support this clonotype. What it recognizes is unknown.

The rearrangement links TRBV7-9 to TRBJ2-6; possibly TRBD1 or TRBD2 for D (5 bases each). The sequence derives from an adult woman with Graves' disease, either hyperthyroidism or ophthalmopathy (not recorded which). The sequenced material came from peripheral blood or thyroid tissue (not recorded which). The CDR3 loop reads CASNVRGDGANVLTF. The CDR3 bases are TGTGCCAGCAACGTGAGGGGAGATGGGGCCAACGTCCTGACTTTC. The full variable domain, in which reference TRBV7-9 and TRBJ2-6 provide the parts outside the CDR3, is DTGVSQNPRHKITKRGQNVTFRCDPISEHNRLYWYRQTLGQGPEFLTYFQNEAQLEKSRLLSDRFSAERPKGSFSTLEIQRTEQGDSAMYLCASNVRGDGANVLTFGAGSRLTVL.